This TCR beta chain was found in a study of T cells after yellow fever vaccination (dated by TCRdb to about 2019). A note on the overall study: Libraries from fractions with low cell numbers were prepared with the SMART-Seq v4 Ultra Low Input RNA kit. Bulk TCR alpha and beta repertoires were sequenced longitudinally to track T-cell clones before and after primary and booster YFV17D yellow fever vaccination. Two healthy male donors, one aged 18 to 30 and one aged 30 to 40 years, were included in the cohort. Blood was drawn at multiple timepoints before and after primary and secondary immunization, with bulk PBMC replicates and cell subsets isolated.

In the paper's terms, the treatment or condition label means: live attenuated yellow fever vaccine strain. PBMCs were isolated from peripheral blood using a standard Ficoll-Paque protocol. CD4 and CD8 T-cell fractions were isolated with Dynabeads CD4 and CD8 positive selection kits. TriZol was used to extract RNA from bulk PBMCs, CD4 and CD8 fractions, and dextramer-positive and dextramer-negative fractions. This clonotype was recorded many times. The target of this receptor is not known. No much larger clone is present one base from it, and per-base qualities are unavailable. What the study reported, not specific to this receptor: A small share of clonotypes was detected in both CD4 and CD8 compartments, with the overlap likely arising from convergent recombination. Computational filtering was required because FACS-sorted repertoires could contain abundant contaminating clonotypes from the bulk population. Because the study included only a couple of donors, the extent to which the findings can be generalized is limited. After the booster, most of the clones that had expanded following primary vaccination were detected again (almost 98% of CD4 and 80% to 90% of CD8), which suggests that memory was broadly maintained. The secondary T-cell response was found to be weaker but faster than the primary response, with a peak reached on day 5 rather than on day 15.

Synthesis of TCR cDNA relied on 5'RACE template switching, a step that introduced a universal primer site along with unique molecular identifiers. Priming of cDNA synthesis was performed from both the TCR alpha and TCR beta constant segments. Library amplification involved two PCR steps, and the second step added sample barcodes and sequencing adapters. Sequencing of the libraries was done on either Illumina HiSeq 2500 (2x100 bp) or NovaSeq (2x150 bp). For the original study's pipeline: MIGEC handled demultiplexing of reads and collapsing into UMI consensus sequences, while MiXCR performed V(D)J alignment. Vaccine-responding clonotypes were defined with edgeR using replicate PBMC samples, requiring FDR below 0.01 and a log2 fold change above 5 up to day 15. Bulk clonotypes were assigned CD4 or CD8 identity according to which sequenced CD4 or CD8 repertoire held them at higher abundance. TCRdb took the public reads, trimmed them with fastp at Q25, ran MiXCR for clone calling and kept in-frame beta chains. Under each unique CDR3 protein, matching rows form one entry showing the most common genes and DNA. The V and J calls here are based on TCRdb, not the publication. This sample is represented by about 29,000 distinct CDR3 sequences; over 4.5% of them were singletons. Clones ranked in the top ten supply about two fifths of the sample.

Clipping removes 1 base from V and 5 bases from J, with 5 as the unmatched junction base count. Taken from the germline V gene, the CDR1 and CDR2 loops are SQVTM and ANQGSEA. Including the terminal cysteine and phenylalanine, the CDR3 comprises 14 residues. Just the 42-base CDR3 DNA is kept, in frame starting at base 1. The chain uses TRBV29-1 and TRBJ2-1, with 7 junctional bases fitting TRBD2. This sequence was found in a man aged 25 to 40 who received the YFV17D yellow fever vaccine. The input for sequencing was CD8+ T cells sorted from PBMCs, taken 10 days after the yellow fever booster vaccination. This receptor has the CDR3 CSVEGTSSDNEQFF. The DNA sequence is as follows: TGCAGCGTTGAAGGGACTAGTAGCGACAATGAGCAGTTCTTC.